This T cell receptor beta chain was identified during a study of cytomegalovirus exposure and HLA in healthy donors. PCR involved 60 Vbeta and 13 Jbeta primers. The method was immunoSEQ multiplex PCR; TCRdb's version includes in-frame clones alone and lacks a portion of them. The sample holds about 200,000 clones; approximately 79% are singletons and the top ten take 1.5% to 2%. V was clipped by 4 bases and J by 5 bases, with 10 bases between them. The CDR3 is 13 residues long. Germline values: CDR1 SGHTA, CDR2 FQGNSA. This receptor was obtained from a man younger than 35 in good health and CMV-seronegative. The specimen sequenced was PBMCs. The chain recombines TRBV7-2 with TRBJ2-3; D is undetermined. The CDR3 region is CASSSIQEDTQYF. The DNA of the CDR3 is TGTGCCAGCAGCTCAATACAAGAAGATACGCAGTATTTT.